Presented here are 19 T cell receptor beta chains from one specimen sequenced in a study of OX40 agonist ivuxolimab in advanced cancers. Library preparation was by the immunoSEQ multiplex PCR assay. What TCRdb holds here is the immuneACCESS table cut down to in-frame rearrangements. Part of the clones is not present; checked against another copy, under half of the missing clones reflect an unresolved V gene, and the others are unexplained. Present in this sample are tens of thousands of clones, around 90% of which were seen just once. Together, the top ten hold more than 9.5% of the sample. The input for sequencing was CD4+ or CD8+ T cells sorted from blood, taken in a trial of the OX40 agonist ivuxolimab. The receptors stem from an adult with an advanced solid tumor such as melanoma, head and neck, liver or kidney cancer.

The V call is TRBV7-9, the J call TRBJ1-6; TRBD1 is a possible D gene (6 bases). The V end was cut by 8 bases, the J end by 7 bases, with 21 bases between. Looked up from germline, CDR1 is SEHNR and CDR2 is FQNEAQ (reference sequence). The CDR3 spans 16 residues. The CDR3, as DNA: TGTGCCAGCGCCGCCGGGTTCGGACAGTCGAATTCACCCCTCCACTTT. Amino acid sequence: CASAAGFGQSNSPLHF. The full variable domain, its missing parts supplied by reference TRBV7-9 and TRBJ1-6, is DTGVSQNPRHKITKRGQNVTFRCDPISEHNRLYWYRQTLGQGPEFLTYFQNEAQLEKSRLLSDRFSAERPKGSFSTLEIQRTEQGDSAMYLCASAAGFGQSNSPLHFGNGTRLTVT.

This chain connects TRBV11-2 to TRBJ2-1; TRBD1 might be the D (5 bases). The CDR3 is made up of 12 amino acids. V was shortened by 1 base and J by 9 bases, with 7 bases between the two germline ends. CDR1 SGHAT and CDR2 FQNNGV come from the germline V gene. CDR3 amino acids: CASSLGTPEQFF. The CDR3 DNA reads TGTGCCAGCAGCTTAGGGACACCTGAGCAGTTCTTC. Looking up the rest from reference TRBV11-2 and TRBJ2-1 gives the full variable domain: EAGVAQSPRYKIIEKRQSVAFWCNPISGHATLYWYQQILGQGPKLLIQFQNNGVVDDSQLPKDRFSAERLKGVDSTLKIQPAKLEDSAVYLCASSLGTPEQFFGPGTRLTVL.

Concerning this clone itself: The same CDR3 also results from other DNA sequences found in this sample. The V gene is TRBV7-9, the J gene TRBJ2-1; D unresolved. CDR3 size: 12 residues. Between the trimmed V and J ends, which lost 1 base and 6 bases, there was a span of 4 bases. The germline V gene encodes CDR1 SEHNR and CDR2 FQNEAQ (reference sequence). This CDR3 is CASSLVGNEQFF. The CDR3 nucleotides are TGTGCCAGCAGCTTAGTAGGCAATGAGCAGTTCTTC.

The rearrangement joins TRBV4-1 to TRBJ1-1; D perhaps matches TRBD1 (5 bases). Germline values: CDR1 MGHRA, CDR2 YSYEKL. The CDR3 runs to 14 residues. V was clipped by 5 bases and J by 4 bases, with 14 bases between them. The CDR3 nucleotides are TGCGCCAGCAGCTCCCCAACGGGGGGCACTGAAGCTTTCTTT. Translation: CASSSPTGGTEAFF.

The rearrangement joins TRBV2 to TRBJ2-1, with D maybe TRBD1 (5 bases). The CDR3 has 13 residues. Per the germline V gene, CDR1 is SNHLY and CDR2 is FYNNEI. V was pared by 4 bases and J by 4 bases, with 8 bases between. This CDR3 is CASSGGGYNEQFF. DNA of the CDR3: TGTGCCAGCAGTGGGGGCGGTTACAATGAGCAGTTCTTC.

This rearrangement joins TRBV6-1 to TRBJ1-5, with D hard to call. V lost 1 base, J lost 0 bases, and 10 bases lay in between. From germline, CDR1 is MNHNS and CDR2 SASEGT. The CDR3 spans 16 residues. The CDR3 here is CASSEGYSNSNQPQHF. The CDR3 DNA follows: TGTGCCAGCAGTGAAGGGTACAGCAATAGCAATCAGCCCCAGCATTTT.

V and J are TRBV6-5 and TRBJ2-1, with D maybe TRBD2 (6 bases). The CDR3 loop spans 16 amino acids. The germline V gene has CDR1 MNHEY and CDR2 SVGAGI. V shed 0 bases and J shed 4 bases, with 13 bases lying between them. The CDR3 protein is CASSYSPGLSYNEQFF. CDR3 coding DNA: TGTGCCAGCAGTTACTCCCCGGGACTTTCATACAATGAGCAGTTCTTC.

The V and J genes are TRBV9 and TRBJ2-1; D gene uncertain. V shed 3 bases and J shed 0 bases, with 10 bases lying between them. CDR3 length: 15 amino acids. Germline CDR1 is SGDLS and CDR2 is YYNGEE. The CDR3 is CASSAEGVSYNEQFF. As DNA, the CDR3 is TGTGCCAGCAGCGCAGAAGGTGTCTCCTACAATGAGCAGTTCTTC.

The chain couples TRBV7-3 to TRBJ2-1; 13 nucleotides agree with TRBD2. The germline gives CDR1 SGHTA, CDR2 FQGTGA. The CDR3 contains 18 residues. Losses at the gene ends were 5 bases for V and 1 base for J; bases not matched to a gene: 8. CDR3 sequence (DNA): TGTGCCAGCAGCACCGGGACTAGCGGGATTGTATCCTACAATGAGCAGTTCTTC. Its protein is CASSTGTSGIVSYNEQFF.

The CDR3 here is CASSSRTGPGFYEQYF. In nucleotides, the CDR3 is TGTGCCAGCAGCTCCAGGACAGGGCCTGGGTTCTACGAGCAGTACTTC. This chain joins TRBV7-9 and TRBJ2-7; 8 nucleotides agree with TRBD1. Looked up from germline, CDR1 is SEHNR and CDR2 is FQNEAQ (reference sequence). The CDR3 is 16 residues long. V shed 4 bases, J shed 3 bases, and the junction held 11 bases outside the gene matches.

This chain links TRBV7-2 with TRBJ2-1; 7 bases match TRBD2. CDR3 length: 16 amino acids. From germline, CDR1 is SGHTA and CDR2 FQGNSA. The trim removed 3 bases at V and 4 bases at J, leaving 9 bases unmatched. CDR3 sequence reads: CASSLGVAGSYNEQFF. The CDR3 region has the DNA TGTGCCAGCAGCTTGGGAGTAGCGGGCTCTTACAATGAGCAGTTCTTC.

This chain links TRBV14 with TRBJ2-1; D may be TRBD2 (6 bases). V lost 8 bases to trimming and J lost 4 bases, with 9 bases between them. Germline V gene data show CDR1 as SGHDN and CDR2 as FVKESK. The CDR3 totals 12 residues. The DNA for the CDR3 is TGTGCCAGCCGGGACTTATACAATGAGCAGTTCTTC. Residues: CASRDLYNEQFF.

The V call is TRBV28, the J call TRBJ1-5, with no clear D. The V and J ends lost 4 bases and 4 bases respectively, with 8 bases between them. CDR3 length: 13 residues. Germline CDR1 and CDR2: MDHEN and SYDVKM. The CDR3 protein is CASSWTVNQPQHF. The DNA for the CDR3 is TGTGCCAGCAGTTGGACGGTTAATCAGCCCCAGCATTTT.

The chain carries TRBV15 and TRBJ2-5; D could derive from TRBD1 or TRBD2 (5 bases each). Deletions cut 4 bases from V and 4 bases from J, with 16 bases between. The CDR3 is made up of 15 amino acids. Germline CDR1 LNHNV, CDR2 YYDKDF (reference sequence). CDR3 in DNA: TGTGCCACCAGCATATCCGGGACGGCCGGAGAGACCCAGTACTTC. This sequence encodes CATSISGTAGETQYF.

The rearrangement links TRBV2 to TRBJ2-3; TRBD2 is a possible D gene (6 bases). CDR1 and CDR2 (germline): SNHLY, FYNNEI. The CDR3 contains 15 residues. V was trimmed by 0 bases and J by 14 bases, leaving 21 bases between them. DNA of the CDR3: TGTGCCAGCAGTGAAGCGCGGGGAGTACTAGCCCAGTTGTATTTT. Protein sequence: CASSEARGVLAQLYF.

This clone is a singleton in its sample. The DNA for the CDR3 is TGTGCCAGCAGCCTTGACTCCTTGGGGTCCTACAATGAGCAGTTCTTC. It yields the protein CASSLDSLGSYNEQFF. The chain employs TRBV28 and TRBJ2-1; D is ambiguous. Trimming removed 6 bases at V and 1 base at J, with 16 bases between. The CDR3 loop spans 16 amino acids. Germline assignment: CDR1 MDHEN and CDR2 SYDVKM.

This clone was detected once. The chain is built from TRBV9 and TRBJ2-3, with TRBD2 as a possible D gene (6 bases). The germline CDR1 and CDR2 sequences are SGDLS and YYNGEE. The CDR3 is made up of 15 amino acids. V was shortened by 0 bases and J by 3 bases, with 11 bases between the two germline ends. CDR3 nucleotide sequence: TGTGCCAGCAGCGTAGAGGTAGCGGAAACAGATACGCAGTATTTT. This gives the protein CASSVEVAETDTQYF.

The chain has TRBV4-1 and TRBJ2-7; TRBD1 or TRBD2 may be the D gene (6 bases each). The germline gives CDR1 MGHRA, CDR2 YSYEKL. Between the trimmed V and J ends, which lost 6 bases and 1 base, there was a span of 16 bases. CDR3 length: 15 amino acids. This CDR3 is CASSLQGSGSYEQYV. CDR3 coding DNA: TGCGCCAGCAGTCTGCAGGGGAGCGGGTCCTACGAGCAGTACGTC.

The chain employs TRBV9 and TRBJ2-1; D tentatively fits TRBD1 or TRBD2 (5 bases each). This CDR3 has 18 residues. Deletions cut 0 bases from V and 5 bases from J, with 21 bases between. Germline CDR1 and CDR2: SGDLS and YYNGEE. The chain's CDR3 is CASSVDGGWLAINNEQFF. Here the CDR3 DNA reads TGTGCCAGCAGCGTAGATGGGGGATGGCTCGCTATTAACAATGAGCAGTTCTTC.